Here is one T cell receptor (beta chain) with its context. Antigen: not known. Isolated RNA was reverse transcribed in full, so expressed TCRB transcripts were sequenced. The data were produced by immunoSEQ multiplex PCR, yet TCRdb's version contains in-frame clones alone and is incomplete. This sample yields about 170,000 clones, of which 6.5% to 8.5% are seen a single time; approximately 0.5% belongs to the top ten. V lost 0 bases and J 3 bases, leaving 9 bases between the germline ends. CDR3 length: 14 amino acids. Per the germline V gene, CDR1 is MNHEY and CDR2 is SVGAGI. The data stem from a study of beta chain features in type 1 diabetes. Study-wide findings and caveats: People with Type 1 diabetes carried modestly yet significantly shorter TCRB CDR3s in all four CD4+ subsets.

V gene TRBV6-5 combines with J gene TRBJ2-7, with a possible D match to TRBD1 (5 bases). Sequenced material: central memory CD4+ T cells from blood. The receptor comes from a man between 18 and 29 years old with type 1 diabetes. CDR3 in amino acids: CASSYSAGNYEQYF. DNA for the CDR3: TGTGCCAGCAGTTACTCGGCAGGGAACTACGAGCAGTACTTC.